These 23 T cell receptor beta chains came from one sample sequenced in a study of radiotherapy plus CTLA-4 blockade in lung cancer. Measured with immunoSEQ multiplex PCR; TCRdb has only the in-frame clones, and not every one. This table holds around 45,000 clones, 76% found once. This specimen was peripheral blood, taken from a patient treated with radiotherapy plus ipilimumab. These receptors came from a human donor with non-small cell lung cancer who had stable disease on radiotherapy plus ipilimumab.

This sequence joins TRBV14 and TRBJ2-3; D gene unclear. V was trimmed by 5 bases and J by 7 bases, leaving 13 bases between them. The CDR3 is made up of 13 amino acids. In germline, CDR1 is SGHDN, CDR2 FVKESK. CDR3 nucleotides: TGTGCCAGCAGCGCCAGCCCGGGCAATACGCAGTATTTT. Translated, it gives CASSASPGNTQYF.

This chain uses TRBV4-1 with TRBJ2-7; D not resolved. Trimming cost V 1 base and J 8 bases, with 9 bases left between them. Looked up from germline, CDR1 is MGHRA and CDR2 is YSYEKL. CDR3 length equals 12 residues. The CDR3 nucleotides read TGCGCCAGCAGCCAAGGAGATTCCAAGCAGTACTTC. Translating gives CASSQGDSKQYF.

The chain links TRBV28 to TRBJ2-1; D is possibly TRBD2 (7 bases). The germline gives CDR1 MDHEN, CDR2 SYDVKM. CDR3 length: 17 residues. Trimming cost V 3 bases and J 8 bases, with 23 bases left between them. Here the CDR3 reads CASSLGPGGYSAYEQFF. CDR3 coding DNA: TGTGCCAGCAGTTTGGGGCCGGGGGGCTACTCGGCGTATGAGCAGTTCTTC.

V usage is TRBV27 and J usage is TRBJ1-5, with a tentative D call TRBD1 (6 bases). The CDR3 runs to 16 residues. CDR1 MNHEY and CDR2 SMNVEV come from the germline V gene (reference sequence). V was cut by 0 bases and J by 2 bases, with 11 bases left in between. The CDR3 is CASSLSQRQGNQPQHF. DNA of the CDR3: TGTGCCAGCAGTTTATCCCAACGACAGGGCAATCAGCCCCAGCATTTT.

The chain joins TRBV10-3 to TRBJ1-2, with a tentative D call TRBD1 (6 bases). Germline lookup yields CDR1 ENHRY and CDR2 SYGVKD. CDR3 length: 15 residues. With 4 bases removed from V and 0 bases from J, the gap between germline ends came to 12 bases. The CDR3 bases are TGTGCCATCAGTGCAGCGGGGGCAGCTAACTATGGCTACACCTTC. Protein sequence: CAISAAGAANYGYTF.

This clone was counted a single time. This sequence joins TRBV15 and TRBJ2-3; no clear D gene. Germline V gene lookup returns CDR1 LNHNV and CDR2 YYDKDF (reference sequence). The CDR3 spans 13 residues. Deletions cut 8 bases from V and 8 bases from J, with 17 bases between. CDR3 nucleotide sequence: TGTGCCACCGCCCTTTTCGGCCCCGGTACGCAGTATTTT. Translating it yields CATALFGPGTQYF.

CDR3 nucleotide sequence: TGTGCCAGCAGCCCCCCGGGGGGTGCGAACACTGAAGCTTTCTTT. It translates to CASSPPGGANTEAFF. V usage is TRBV28 and J usage is TRBJ1-1; possible D gene TRBD1, 5 bases. This CDR3 is built from 15 residues. CDR1 is MDHEN and CDR2 is SYDVKM in the germline V gene. V lost 6 bases, J lost 1 base, and 15 bases lay in between.

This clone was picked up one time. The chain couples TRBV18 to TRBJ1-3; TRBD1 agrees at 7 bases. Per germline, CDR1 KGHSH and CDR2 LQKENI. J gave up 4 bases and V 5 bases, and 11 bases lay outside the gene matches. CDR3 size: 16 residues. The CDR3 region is CASSYRDRIIGNTIYF. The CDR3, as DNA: TGTGCCAGCTCATACCGGGACAGAATTATAGGAAACACCATATATTTT. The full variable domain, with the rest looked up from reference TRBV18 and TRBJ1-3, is NAGVMQNPRHLVRRRGQEARLRCSPMKGHSHVYWYRQLPEEGLKFMVYLQKENIIDESGMPKERFSAEFPKEGPSILRIQQVVRGDSAAYFCASSYRDRIIGNTIYFGEGSWLTVV.

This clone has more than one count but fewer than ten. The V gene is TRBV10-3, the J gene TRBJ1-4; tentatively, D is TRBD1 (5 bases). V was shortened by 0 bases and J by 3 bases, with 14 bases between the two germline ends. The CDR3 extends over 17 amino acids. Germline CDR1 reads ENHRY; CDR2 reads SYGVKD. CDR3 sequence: CAISESYYGTANEKLFF. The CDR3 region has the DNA TGTGCCATCAGTGAGTCCTACTACGGGACCGCTAATGAAAAACTGTTTTTT.

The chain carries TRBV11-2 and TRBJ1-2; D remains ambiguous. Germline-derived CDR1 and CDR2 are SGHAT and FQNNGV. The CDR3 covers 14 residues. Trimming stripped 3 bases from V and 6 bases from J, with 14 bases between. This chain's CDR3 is CASSFPKAGNGYTF. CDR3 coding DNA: TGTGCCAGCAGCTTCCCTAAAGCGGGCAATGGCTACACCTTC.

CDR3 bases: TGTGCCAGCAGTTTGAGCGGGGCCCGGGAATACAATGAGCAGTTCTTC. This codes for CASSLSGAREYNEQFF. The genes are TRBV6-5 and TRBJ2-1; 7 nucleotides match TRBD2. Per germline, CDR1 MNHEY and CDR2 SVGAGI. J was trimmed by 4 bases and V by 4 bases; bases with no gene match: 10. The CDR3 extends over 16 amino acids.

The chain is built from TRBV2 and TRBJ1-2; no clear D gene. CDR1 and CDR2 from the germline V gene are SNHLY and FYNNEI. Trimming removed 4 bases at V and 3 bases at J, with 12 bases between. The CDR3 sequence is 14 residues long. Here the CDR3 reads CASSAKHTYYGYTF. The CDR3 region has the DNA TGTGCCAGCAGTGCTAAACATACTTACTATGGCTACACCTTC.

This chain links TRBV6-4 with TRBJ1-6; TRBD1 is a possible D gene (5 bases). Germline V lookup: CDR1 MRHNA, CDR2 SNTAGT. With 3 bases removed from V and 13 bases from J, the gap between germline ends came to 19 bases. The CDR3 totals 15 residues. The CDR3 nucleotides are TGTGCCAGCAGTGAAGAGGTCGGCCAGGGAGGCCCCCTCCACTTT. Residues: CASSEEVGQGGPLHF.

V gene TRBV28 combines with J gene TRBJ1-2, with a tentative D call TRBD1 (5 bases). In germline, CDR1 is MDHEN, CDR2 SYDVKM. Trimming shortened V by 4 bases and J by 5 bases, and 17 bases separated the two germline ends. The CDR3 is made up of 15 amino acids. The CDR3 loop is CASSSGGGVGYGYTF. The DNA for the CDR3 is TGTGCCAGCAGTTCCGGGGGAGGGGTGGGATATGGCTACACCTTC.

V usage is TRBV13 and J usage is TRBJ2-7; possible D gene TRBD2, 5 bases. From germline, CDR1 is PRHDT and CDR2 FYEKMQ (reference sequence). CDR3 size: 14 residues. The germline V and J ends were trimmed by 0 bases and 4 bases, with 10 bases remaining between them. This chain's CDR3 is CASSLGRGRYEQYV. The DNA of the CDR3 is TGTGCCAGCAGCTTAGGCCGAGGGAGATACGAGCAGTACGTC.

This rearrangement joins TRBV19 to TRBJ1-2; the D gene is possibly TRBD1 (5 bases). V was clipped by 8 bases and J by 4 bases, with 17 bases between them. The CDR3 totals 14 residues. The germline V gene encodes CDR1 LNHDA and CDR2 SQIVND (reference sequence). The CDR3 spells CASHNRDPPYGYTF. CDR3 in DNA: TGTGCCAGTCACAACCGGGACCCACCCTATGGCTACACCTTC.

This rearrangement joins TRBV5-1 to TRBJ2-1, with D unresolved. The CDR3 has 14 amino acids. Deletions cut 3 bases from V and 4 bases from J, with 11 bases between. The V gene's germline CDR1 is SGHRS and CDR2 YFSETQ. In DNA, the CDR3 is TGCGCCAGCAGCTCCGTAGAGGAATACAATGAGCAGTTCTTC. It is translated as CASSSVEEYNEQFF.

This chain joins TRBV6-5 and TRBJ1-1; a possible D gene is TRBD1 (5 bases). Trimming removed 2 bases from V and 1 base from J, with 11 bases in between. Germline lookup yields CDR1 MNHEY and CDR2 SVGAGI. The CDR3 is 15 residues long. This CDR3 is CASSYHNTGNTEAFF. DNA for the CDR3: TGTGCCAGCAGTTACCACAATACAGGGAACACTGAAGCTTTCTTT.

The CDR3 sequence: CASSLGARLNTGELFF. The DNA of the CDR3 is TGTGCCAGCAGCTTGGGGGCGCGACTGAACACCGGGGAGCTGTTTTTT. The chain recombines TRBV5-5 with TRBJ2-2, with D unclear. V was trimmed by 0 bases and J by 1 base, leaving 10 bases between them. This CDR3 comprises 16 residues. Germline-derived CDR1 and CDR2 are SGHKS and YYEKEE (reference sequence).

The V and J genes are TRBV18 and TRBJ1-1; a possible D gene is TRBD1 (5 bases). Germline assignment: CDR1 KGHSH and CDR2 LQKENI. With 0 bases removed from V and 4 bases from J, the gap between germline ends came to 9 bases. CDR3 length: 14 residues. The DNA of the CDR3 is TGTGCCAGCTCACCACCGTCCGGGGCCACTGAAGCTTTCTTT. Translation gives CASSPPSGATEAFF.

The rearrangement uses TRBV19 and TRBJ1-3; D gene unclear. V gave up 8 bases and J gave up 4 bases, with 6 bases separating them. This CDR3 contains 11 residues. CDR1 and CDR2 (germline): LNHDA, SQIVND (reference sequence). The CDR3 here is CASGAGNTIYF. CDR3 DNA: TGTGCCAGTGGAGCAGGAAACACCATATATTTT.

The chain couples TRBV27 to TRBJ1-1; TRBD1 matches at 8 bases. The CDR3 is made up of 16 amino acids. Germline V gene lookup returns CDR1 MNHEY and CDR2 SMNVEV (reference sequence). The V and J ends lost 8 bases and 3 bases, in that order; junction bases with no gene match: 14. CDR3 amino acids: CASHRQGSIRDTEAFF. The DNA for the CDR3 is TGTGCCAGCCACCGACAGGGGAGTATTCGTGACACTGAAGCTTTCTTT.

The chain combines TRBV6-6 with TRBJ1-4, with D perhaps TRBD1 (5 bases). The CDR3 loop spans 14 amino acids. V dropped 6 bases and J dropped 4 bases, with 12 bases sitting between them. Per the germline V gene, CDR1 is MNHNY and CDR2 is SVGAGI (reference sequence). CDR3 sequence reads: CASRPDSYNEKLFF. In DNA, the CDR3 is TGTGCCAGCAGACCAGACAGCTATAATGAAAAACTGTTTTTT.